This TCR beta chain originates from a study of T cells in Graves' hyperthyroidism and ophthalmopathy. The wider study: Staff took peripheral blood when the initial diagnosis was made, before any treatment began. Study outcomes and limitations: Separation of ophthalmopathy from stable hyperthyroidism was achieved by a 13 V-J model. Before onset, by a median of approximately 5.9 months, the model predicted ophthalmopathy.

This clonotype was seen a few times. What it binds is not known. Researchers amplified the TCR beta CDR3 regions from RNA transcripts. The study used the HTBI primer set for a first-round RT-PCR of the TCR CDR3. MiXCR, applied by TCRdb to the multiplex PCR reads, yields one record per CDR3 protein. The table lists 400,000 to 550,000 distinct CDR3 sequences, about 24% of them singletons. The CDR3 is made up of 16 amino acids. V trimming: 2 bases; J trimming: 4 bases; junction bases outside the gene matches: 5. The chain is built from TRBV12-3 or TRBV12-4 and TRBJ1-5; TRBD1 aligns across 10 bases. The clonotype originates from a woman aged 25 to 39 with Graves' ophthalmopathy. Sequencing used blood. In DNA, the CDR3 is TGTGCCAGCAGTTTACACGGACAGGGGGGAAATCAGCCCCAGCATTTT. It translates to CASSLHGQGGNQPQHF.